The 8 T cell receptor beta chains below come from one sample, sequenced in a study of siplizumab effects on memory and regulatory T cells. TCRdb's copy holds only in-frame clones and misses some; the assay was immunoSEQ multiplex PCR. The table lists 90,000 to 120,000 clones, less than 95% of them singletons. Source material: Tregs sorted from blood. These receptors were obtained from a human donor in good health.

The CDR3 DNA is TGTGCCAGCAGCCGCCGCAATCAGCCCCAGCATTTT. Protein product: CASSRRNQPQHF. The genes are TRBV6-5 and TRBJ1-5; no reliable D call. The CDR3 length is 12 residues. V lost 6 bases to trimming and J lost 2 bases, with 5 bases between them. Germline V gene lookup returns CDR1 MNHEY and CDR2 SVGAGI.

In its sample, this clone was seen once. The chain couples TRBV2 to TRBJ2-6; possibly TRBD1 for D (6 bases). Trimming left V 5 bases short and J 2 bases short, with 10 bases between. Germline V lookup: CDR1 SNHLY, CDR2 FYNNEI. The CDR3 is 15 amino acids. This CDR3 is CASSPRTAGANVLTF. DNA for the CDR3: TGTGCCAGCAGTCCAAGGACAGCTGGGGCCAACGTCCTGACTTTC. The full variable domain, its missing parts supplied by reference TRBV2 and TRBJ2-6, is EPEVTQTPSHQVTQMGQEVILRCVPISNHLYFYWYRQILGQKVEFLVSFYNNEISEKSEIFDDQFSVERPDGSNFTLKIRSTKLEDSAMYFCASSPRTAGANVLTFGAGSRLTVL.

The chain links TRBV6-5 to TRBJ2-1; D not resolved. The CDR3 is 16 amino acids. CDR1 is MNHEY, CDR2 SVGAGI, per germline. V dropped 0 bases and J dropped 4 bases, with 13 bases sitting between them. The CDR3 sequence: CASSYSPRIRYNEQFF. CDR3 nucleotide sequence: TGTGCCAGCAGTTACTCGCCAAGGATCCGATACAATGAGCAGTTCTTC.

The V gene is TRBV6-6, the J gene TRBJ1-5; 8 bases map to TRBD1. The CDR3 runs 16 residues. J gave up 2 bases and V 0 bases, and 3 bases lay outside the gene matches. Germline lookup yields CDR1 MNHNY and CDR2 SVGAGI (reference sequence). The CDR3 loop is CASSYSMGQGNQPQHF. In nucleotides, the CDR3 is TGTGCCAGCAGTTACTCTATGGGACAGGGCAATCAGCCCCAGCATTTT.

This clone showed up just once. The CDR3 DNA reads as TGTGCCAGCTCACGGCAGGCCTCCTCCACCCACGAGCAGTACTTC. Protein product: CASSRQASSTHEQYF. This chain joins TRBV18 and TRBJ2-7; D is uncertain. Per the germline V gene, CDR1 is KGHSH and CDR2 is LQKENI. This CDR3 comprises 15 residues. With 4 bases removed from V and 5 bases from J, the gap between germline ends came to 18 bases. The full variable domain, with the rest looked up from reference TRBV18 and TRBJ2-7, is NAGVMQNPRHLVRRRGQEARLRCSPMKGHSHVYWYRQLPEEGLKFMVYLQKENIIDESGMPKERFSAEFPKEGPSILRIQQVVRGDSAAYFCASSRQASSTHEQYFGPGTRLTVT.

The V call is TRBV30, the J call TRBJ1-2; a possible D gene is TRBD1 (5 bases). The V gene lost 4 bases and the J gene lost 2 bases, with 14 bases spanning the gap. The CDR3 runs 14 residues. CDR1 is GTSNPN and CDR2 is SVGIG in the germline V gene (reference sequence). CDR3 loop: CAWTPGRGNYGYTF. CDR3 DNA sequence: TGTGCCTGGACCCCGGGGCGGGGGAACTATGGCTACACCTTC.

The DNA for the CDR3 is TGTGCCAGCAGCTTGCTTGCTCAAGTGTCTGAAGCTTTCTTT. This sequence encodes CASSLLAQVSEAFF. The rearrangement links TRBV5-4 to TRBJ1-1; D unresolved. The CDR3 length is 14 residues. The V end was cut by 1 base, the J end by 6 bases, with 13 bases between. The V gene's germline CDR1 is SGHNT and CDR2 YYREEE (reference sequence).

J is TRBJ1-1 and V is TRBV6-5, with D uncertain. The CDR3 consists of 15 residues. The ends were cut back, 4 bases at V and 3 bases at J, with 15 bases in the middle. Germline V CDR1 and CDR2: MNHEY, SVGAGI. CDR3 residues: CASSFAGVGDTEAFF. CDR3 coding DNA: TGTGCCAGCAGTTTCGCTGGGGTAGGTGACACTGAAGCTTTCTTT.